These T cell receptor beta chains were read from a single sample in a study of T cell repertoires in cytomegalovirus infection. TCRdb fed the reads into MiXCR, producing one record per CDR3 protein. The sample has just under 550,000 distinct CDR3 sequences, about 30% seen once. The sequenced sample was PBMCs. Every receptor here comes from a human donor in good health (CMV status not recorded). Some clones in this sample may be carry-over from other donors' samples. CDR3s include the opening cysteine and the closing phenylalanine or tryptophan. The order of the fields is clone size, J gene, D gene, V gene, CDR3 DNA, CDR3 protein. The D gene is left open where the match is weak. Not every row has a clone size; where given, it reads once, few, many or a size class.

>few|TRBJ1-4|NA|TRBV7-2
TGTGCCAGCAGCAGACGGGACGGAACTAATGAAAAACTGTTTTTT
CASSRRDGTNEKLFF
>NA|TRBJ2-5|TRBD2|TRBV24-1
TGTGCCACCAGTGATTCTAGCGGGGGAGAGACCCAGTACTTC
CATSDSSGGETQYF
>NA|TRBJ2-7|TRBD2|TRBV11-2
TGTGCCAGCAGCAGAATAGCGGGAGGGCCGGGCTACGAGCAGTACTTC
CASSRIAGGPGYEQYF
>few|TRBJ1-5|NA|TRBV28
TGTGCCAGCAGTTTTGGATACCCTAGGCCTAATCAGCCCCAGCATTTT
CASSFGYPRPNQPQHF
>many|TRBJ2-3|TRBD2|TRBV7-2
TGTGCCAGCAGCTTAGGGTCGCTAGCGGGGTTAATGGGTCCAGATACGCAGTATTTT
CASSLGSLAGLMGPDTQYF
>few|TRBJ1-2|TRBD1|TRBV28
TGTGCCAGCCAAGCGGGACAGGGCTATGGCTACACCTTC
CASQAGQGYGYTF
>many|TRBJ2-7|TRBD2|TRBV12-3/TRBV12-4
TGTGCCAGCAGTTGGCCAGCGGGAGGGCAGAACGAGCAGTACTTC
CASSWPAGGQNEQYF
>NA|TRBJ2-3|NA|TRBV19
TGTGCCAGTAGTATAGCTACTAGCACAGATACGCAGTATTTT
CASSIATSTDTQYF
>many|TRBJ2-3|NA|TRBV7-2
TGTGCCAGCAGCTTGATTAAAGTAGCGGTATTTGCAGATACGCAGTATTTT
CASSLIKVAVFADTQYF
>NA|TRBJ2-1|TRBD2|TRBV28
TGTGCCAGCAGACGGACCGGGACTAGCGGGAAGGGCGGCAATGAGCAGTTCTTC
CASRRTGTSGKGGNEQFF
>many|TRBJ2-7|NA|TRBV7-6
TGTGCCAGCAGCTCTCCGTGGCACCCCACCGGTAGCAGGGAGCAGTACTTC
CASSSPWHPTGSREQYF